Listed below are T cell receptor beta chains from one sample, sequenced in a study of OX40 agonist ivuxolimab in advanced cancers. Clones were read by immunoSEQ multiplex PCR, and TCRdb kept only the in-frame ones, dropping some. The top ten hold roughly a tenth of the sample, which has 73,000 or so clones, 80% to 95% seen once. The material was CD4+ or CD8+ T cells sorted from blood, obtained in a trial of the OX40 agonist ivuxolimab. The source is an adult with an advanced solid tumor such as melanoma, head and neck, liver or kidney cancer. The CDR3 runs from the conserved cysteine through the conserved F or W. Fields, in order: clone size, V gene, J gene, D gene, CDR3 DNA, CDR3 protein. D genes are given only for firm matches. The size field is filled for only some rows; it gives once, few, many or a size class.

clone size: -
V gene: TRBV2
J gene: TRBJ2-3
D gene: -
CDR3 DNA: TGTGCCAGCAGCGGAGGCACAGGGATATTCACAGATACGCAGTATTTT
CDR3 protein: CASSGGTGIFTDTQYF

clone size: -
V gene: TRBV30
J gene: TRBJ2-4
D gene: -
CDR3 DNA: TGTGCCTGGAGTGACCAAAATAACATTCAGTACTTC
CDR3 protein: CAWSDQNNIQYF

clone size: -
V gene: TRBV19
J gene: TRBJ2-1
D gene: -
CDR3 DNA: TGTGCCAGTAGCCCTTTGGGGAATGAGCAGTTCTTC
CDR3 protein: CASSPLGNEQFF

clone size: -
V gene: TRBV7-9
J gene: TRBJ2-7
D gene: -
CDR3 DNA: TGTGCCAGCAGTAACGGAATAAACTGGGACGAGCAGTACTTC
CDR3 protein: CASSNGINWDEQYF

clone size: -
V gene: TRBV19
J gene: TRBJ2-1
D gene: TRBD2
CDR3 DNA: TGTGCCAGTAGTAAGACTAGCGAGGACTACAATGAGCAGTTCTTC
CDR3 protein: CASSKTSEDYNEQFF

clone size: -
V gene: TRBV7-8
J gene: TRBJ2-6
D gene: -
CDR3 DNA: TGTGCCAGCAGCTTCTATAAGAGGGAGCCCCTCTCTGGTAGGGCCAACGTCCTGACTTTC
CDR3 protein: CASSFYKREPLSGRANVLTF

clone size: -
V gene: TRBV5-1
J gene: TRBJ1-2
D gene: -
CDR3 DNA: TGCGCCAGCAGCCTCGGGACCGAGGGTGGCTACACCTTC
CDR3 protein: CASSLGTEGGYTF

clone size: -
V gene: TRBV5-6
J gene: TRBJ1-5
D gene: -
CDR3 DNA: TGTGCCAGCAGTATAGGAGGCAGGGGCATTGGGCCCCAGCATTTT
CDR3 protein: CASSIGGRGIGPQHF

clone size: -
V gene: TRBV4-1
J gene: TRBJ2-7
D gene: -
CDR3 DNA: TGCGCCAGCAGCCAAGGACATTCGACCTACGAGCAGTACTTC
CDR3 protein: CASSQGHSTYEQYF

clone size: -
V gene: TRBV27
J gene: TRBJ2-1
D gene: -
CDR3 DNA: TGTGCCAGCAGTCCCCTGATGGGGGAGTACAATGAGCAGTTCTTC
CDR3 protein: CASSPLMGEYNEQFF

clone size: -
V gene: TRBV9
J gene: TRBJ2-7
D gene: TRBD2
CDR3 DNA: TGTGCCAGCAGCGTAGGAGGAGCGGGGGGCCGCTCCTACGAGCAGTACTTC
CDR3 protein: CASSVGGAGGRSYEQYF

clone size: -
V gene: TRBV14
J gene: TRBJ2-2
D gene: TRBD2
CDR3 DNA: TGTGCCAGCAGCCAAGATGTTATGCGGGGGGCCCGAACCGGGGAGCTGTTTTTT
CDR3 protein: CASSQDVMRGARTGELFF

clone size: -
V gene: TRBV5-4
J gene: TRBJ1-1
D gene: -
CDR3 DNA: TGTGCCAGCAGGCTGGGGGGCACTGAAGCTTTCTTT
CDR3 protein: CASRLGGTEAFF

clone size: -
V gene: TRBV19
J gene: TRBJ2-2
D gene: TRBD2
CDR3 DNA: TGTGCCAGTAAGTTCCAGGGACTAGCGGCGTCCGGGGAGCTGTTTTTT
CDR3 protein: CASKFQGLAASGELFF

clone size: -
V gene: TRBV5-6
J gene: TRBJ2-7
D gene: -
CDR3 DNA: TGTGCCAGCAGCTTGCTTGGGGTAAGCTACGAGCAGTACTTC
CDR3 protein: CASSLLGVSYEQYF

clone size: -
V gene: TRBV27
J gene: TRBJ1-2
D gene: -
CDR3 DNA: TGTGCCAGCAGTTTATCGTATCGCAGAGGGGACGACGTCTATGGCTACACCTTC
CDR3 protein: CASSLSYRRGDDVYGYTF

clone size: -
V gene: TRBV27
J gene: TRBJ2-5
D gene: -
CDR3 DNA: TGTGCCAGCAGTTTTAGCGTGTCGGGGCAAGAGACCCAGTACTTC
CDR3 protein: CASSFSVSGQETQYF

clone size: once
V gene: TRBV6-5
J gene: TRBJ1-2
D gene: -
CDR3 DNA: TGTGCCAGCAGTTACTCGGAGAATAAGGTCTATGGCTACACCTTC
CDR3 protein: CASSYSENKVYGYTF

clone size: -
V gene: TRBV4-3
J gene: TRBJ2-3
D gene: -
CDR3 DNA: TGCGCCAGCAGCCAAGAAGGGGGAAGAGGCCCAGATACGCAGTATTTT
CDR3 protein: CASSQEGGRGPDTQYF

clone size: -
V gene: TRBV19
J gene: TRBJ2-3
D gene: -
CDR3 DNA: TGTGCCAGTAGTATGTCGCCTAGTAGCACAGATACGCAGTATTTT
CDR3 protein: CASSMSPSSTDTQYF

clone size: -
V gene: TRBV6-1
J gene: TRBJ2-3
D gene: -
CDR3 DNA: TGTGCCAGCAGTGAACCATTGTTACCCACAGATACGCAGTATTTT
CDR3 protein: CASSEPLLPTDTQYF

clone size: -
V gene: TRBV9
J gene: TRBJ2-2
D gene: -
CDR3 DNA: TGTGCCAGCAGCGCGGAGGGAGGCTTAACCGGGGAGCTGTTTTTT
CDR3 protein: CASSAEGGLTGELFF

clone size: -
V gene: TRBV6-4
J gene: TRBJ2-3
D gene: -
CDR3 DNA: TGTGCCAGCAGTGAGATGGAGGGGGCGCGGGATACGCAGTATTTT
CDR3 protein: CASSEMEGARDTQYF

clone size: -
V gene: TRBV18
J gene: TRBJ2-3
D gene: TRBD2
CDR3 DNA: TGTGCCAGCTCACCCGACTCTAGCGGGGGGTCTGTATATACGCAGTATTTT
CDR3 protein: CASSPDSSGGSVYTQYF

clone size: -
V gene: TRBV11-2
J gene: TRBJ2-3
D gene: -
CDR3 DNA: TGTGCCAGCAGCTGGGGGTTTAGACATGCCGCGGTGGATACGCAGTATTTT
CDR3 protein: CASSWGFRHAAVDTQYF

clone size: -
V gene: TRBV7-6
J gene: TRBJ2-7
D gene: -
CDR3 DNA: TGTGCCAGCAGCTTAGGGACAGCCTACGAGCAGTACTTC
CDR3 protein: CASSLGTAYEQYF

clone size: -
V gene: TRBV19
J gene: TRBJ1-1
D gene: TRBD1
CDR3 DNA: TGTGCCAGTAGGTACCTGAGACAGGGGCTGAACACTGAAGCTTTCTTT
CDR3 protein: CASRYLRQGLNTEAFF

clone size: -
V gene: TRBV14
J gene: TRBJ1-2
D gene: -
CDR3 DNA: TGTGCCAGCAGCCAAACCCCCCCGGGACTGCGGGATGGCTACACCTTC
CDR3 protein: CASSQTPPGLRDGYTF